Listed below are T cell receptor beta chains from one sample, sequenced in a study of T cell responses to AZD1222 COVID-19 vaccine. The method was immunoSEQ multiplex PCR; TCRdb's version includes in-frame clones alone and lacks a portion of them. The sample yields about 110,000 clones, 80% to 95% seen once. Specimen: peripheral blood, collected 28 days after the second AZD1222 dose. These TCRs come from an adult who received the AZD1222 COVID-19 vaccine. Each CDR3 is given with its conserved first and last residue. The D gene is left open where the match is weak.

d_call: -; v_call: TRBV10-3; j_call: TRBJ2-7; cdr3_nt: TGTGCCATCAGTGAGACGAGTTACGAGCAGTACTTC; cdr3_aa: CAISETSYEQYF
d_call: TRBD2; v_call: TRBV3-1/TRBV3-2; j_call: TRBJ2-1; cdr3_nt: TGTGCCAGCAGCCAAGATGAGCGGGGATCCTACAATGAGCAGTTCTTC; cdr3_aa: CASSQDERGSYNEQFF
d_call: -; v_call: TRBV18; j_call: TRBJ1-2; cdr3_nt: TGTGCCAGCTCACGCCAGGAGAACTATGGCTACACCTTC; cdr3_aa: CASSRQENYGYTF
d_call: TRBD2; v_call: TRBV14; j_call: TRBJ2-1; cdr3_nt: TGTGCCAGCAGCCGCGAATTTGGGGGGGGCAATGAGCAGTTCTTC; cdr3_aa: CASSREFGGGNEQFF
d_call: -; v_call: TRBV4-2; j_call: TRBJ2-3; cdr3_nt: TGTGCCAGCAGCCAGAAGGGCAGTAGCACAGATACGCAGTATTTT; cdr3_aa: CASSQKGSSTDTQYF
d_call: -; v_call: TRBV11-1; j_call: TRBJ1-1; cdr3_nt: TGTGCCAGCAGCCCCCAGGGCACGAACACTGAAGCTTTCTTT; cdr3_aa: CASSPQGTNTEAFF
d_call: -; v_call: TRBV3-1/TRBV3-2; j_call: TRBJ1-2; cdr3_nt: TGTGCCAGCAGCCAAGATCAAACAGGCGGCTACACCTTC; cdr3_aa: CASSQDQTGGYTF
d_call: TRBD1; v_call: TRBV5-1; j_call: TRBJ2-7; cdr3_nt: TGCGCCAGCAGCTTGGGGGGACAGGGGGCTCCCGAGCAGTACTTC; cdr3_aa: CASSLGGQGAPEQYF
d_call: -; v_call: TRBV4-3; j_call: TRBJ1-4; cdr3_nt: TGCGCCAGCAGCCAAGATGGCGGGGGGCTTAATGAAAAACTGTTTTTT; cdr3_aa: CASSQDGGGLNEKLFF
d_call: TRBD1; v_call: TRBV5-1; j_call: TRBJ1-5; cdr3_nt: TGCGCCAGCAGTCCTGACAGGGACCAGCCCCAGCATTTT; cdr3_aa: CASSPDRDQPQHF
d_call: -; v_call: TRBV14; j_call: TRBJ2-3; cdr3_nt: TGTGCCAGCAGCCAAGATCGGAGTTGGAGTACGCAGTATTTT; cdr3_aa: CASSQDRSWSTQYF
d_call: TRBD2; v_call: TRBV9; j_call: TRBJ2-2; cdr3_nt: TGTGCCAGCAGCGCAGGACTAGCGGGGGCGAACACCGGGGAGCTGTTTTTT; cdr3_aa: CASSAGLAGANTGELFF
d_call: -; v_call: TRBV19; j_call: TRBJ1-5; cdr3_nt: TGTGCCAGTAGTATTAGAGGGGGGGGTCAGCCCCAGCATTTT; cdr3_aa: CASSIRGGGQPQHF
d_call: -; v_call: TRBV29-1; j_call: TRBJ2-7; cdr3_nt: TGCAGCGTTGAAGACCGCACTAGCAGCTACGAGCAGTACTTC; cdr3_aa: CSVEDRTSSYEQYF
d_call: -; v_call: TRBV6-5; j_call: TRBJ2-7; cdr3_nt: TGTGCCAGCAGGGCCGGTGGCAGCTCCTACGAGCAGTACTTC; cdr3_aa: CASRAGGSSYEQYF